These 28 T cell receptor beta chains originate from one sample sequenced in a study of cytomegalovirus exposure and HLA in healthy donors. Both 60 Vbeta primers and 13 Jbeta primers went into the PCR. Only in-frame clones appear in the TCRdb table, and some are missing; sequencing was by immunoSEQ multiplex PCR. The sample carries roughly 250,000 clones, about 80% recorded once. Input material: PBMCs. The receptors were sampled from a girl aged 2 to 9 in good health and CMV-seronegative.

The rearrangement joins TRBV2 to TRBJ2-2; D possibly corresponds to TRBD1 (6 bases). The CDR3 contains 13 residues. V was shortened by 5 bases and J by 7 bases, with 11 bases between the two germline ends. Germline V gene data show CDR1 as SNHLY and CDR2 as FYNNEI. This chain's CDR3 is CASSIGQFGELFF. The CDR3 nucleotides are TGTGCCAGCAGTATTGGACAGTTCGGGGAGCTGTTTTTT.

V and J are TRBV18 and TRBJ1-1; D is undetermined. CDR3 length equals 14 residues. Germline V CDR1 and CDR2: KGHSH, LQKENI. Trimming removed 2 bases at V and 2 bases at J, with 9 bases between. CDR3: CASSPISFNTEAFF. The CDR3 region has the DNA TGTGCCAGCTCACCAATATCGTTCAACACTGAAGCTTTCTTT.

V and J are TRBV4-2 and TRBJ2-7, with 10 bases matching TRBD1. Germline values: CDR1 LGHNA, CDR2 YNFKEQ. The CDR3 sequence is 17 residues long. V lost 0 bases and J lost 9; bases outside the gene matches: 14. CDR3 sequence (DNA): TGTGCCAGCAGCCAAGAAAACCCAAGGACAGGGGGTCTAATGCAGTACTTC. It codes for CASSQENPRTGGLMQYF.

This clone was observed a few times. The V call is TRBV29-1, the J call TRBJ2-3, with 10 bases that match TRBD2. Germline CDR1 and CDR2: SQVTM and ANQGSEA. The J segment lost 4 bases and the V segment lost 6 bases, leaving 16 bases of the junction unmatched. This CDR3 has 17 residues. The CDR3 nucleotides are TGCAGCGTCCTCGGTTACCAACTAGCGGGATTTGCAGATACGCAGTATTTT. It encodes CSVLGYQLAGFADTQYF.

The rearrangement joins TRBV7-5 to TRBJ1-5; TRBD1, the table's D call, lacks a check against the DNA. TRBV7-5 is recorded as a pseudogene. CDR3 size: 16 residues. Here the CDR3 reads CARSLVQGQVYQPQHF. The DNA for the CDR3 is TGTGCCAGAAGCTTAGTTCAGGGCCAGGTGTATCAGCCCCAGCATTTT.

The chain combines TRBV5-1 with TRBJ2-7, with 7 bases lining up with TRBD2. The CDR3 has 15 amino acids. CDR1 SGHRS and CDR2 YFSETQ come from the germline V gene. Trimming cost V 0 bases and J 3 bases; bases outside gene matches: 6. The CDR3 spells CASSLASGLVYEQYF. CDR3 nucleotide sequence: TGCGCCAGCAGCTTGGCCTCCGGACTAGTCTACGAGCAGTACTTC. The whole variable domain, remainder taken from reference TRBV5-1 and TRBJ2-7, is KAGVTQTPRYLIKTRGQQVTLSCSPISGHRSVSWYQQTPGQGLQFLFEYFSETQRNKGNFPGRFSGRQFSNSRSEMNVSTLELGDSALYLCASSLASGLVYEQYFGPGTRLTVT.

A note on this clone: A junction end diverges from the germline sequence, so it may reflect a read error. The V call is TRBV29-1, the J call TRBJ2-7; possible D gene TRBD1, 5 bases. Germline V gives CDR1 SQVTM, CDR2 ANQGSEA. The CDR3 is made up of 11 amino acids. The CDR3 DNA is TGCAGCGTTGAACTCTCAGGGTTTGAAGTTTTC. As protein: CSVELSGFEVF.

This rearrangement joins TRBV5-1 to TRBJ1-1; D unclear. V was shortened by 4 bases and J by 2 bases, with 12 bases between the two germline ends. Germline-derived CDR1 and CDR2 are SGHRS and YFSETQ. The CDR3 contains 14 residues. The chain's CDR3 is CASSEAAPNTEAFF. Here the CDR3 DNA reads TGCGCCAGCAGCGAGGCAGCCCCCAACACTGAAGCTTTCTTT. The full variable domain, completed using reference TRBV5-1 and TRBJ1-1, is KAGVTQTPRYLIKTRGQQVTLSCSPISGHRSVSWYQQTPGQGLQFLFEYFSETQRNKGNFPGRFSGRQFSNSRSEMNVSTLELGDSALYLCASSEAAPNTEAFFGQGTRLTVV.

A single count supports this clone. The chain recombines TRBV27 with TRBJ2-1; a possible D gene is TRBD2 (6 bases). Germline lookup yields CDR1 MNHEY and CDR2 SMNVEV (reference sequence). The CDR3 spans 15 residues. V was pared by 3 bases and J by 4 bases, with 13 bases between. CDR3 in amino acids: CASSFRDFPYNEQFF. DNA for the CDR3: TGTGCCAGCAGTTTTAGGGACTTCCCTTACAATGAGCAGTTCTTC.

This clone was seen just once. The chain is built from TRBV7-2 and TRBJ2-1; a weak D match, TRBD2 (6 bases). V gave up 5 bases and J gave up 4 bases, with 12 bases separating them. Germline CDR1 SGHTA, CDR2 FQGNSA. The CDR3 is 14 residues long. The CDR3 reads CASSTGGSYNEQFF. The CDR3 coding sequence is TGTGCCAGCAGCACCGGGGGATCTTACAATGAGCAGTTCTTC. Full variable domain (missing parts from reference TRBV7-2 and TRBJ2-1): GAGVSQSPSNKVTEKGKDVELRCDPISGHTALYWYRQSLGQGLEFLIYFQGNSAPDKSGLPSDRFSAERTGGSVSTLTIQRTQQEDSAVYLCASSTGGSYNEQFFGPGTRLTVL.

J is TRBJ1-4 and V is TRBV5-6; D unresolved. Germline CDR1 reads SGHDT; CDR2 reads YYEEEE. Trimming took off 1 base at V and 7 bases at J, with 8 bases between the two ends. This CDR3 is 13 amino acids long. CDR3 protein: CASSLLGGEKLFF. The CDR3, as DNA: TGTGCCAGCAGCTTGTTAGGAGGTGAAAAACTGTTTTTT. The entire variable domain, with the rest obtained from reference TRBV5-6 and TRBJ1-4, is as follows: DAGVTQSPTHLIKTRGQQVTLRCSPKSGHDTVSWYQQALGQGPQFIFQYYEEEERQRGNFPDRFSGHQFPNYSSELNVNALLLGDSALYLCASSLLGGEKLFFGSGTQLSVL.

This chain uses TRBV28 with TRBJ1-4, with D perhaps TRBD1 (6 bases). The V end was cut by 1 base, the J end by 6 bases, with 9 bases between. CDR1 and CDR2 (germline): MDHEN, SYDVKM. CDR3 length: 14 amino acids. In nucleotides, the CDR3 is TGTGCCAGCAGTTTATTTCAGGGGTATGAAAAACTGTTTTTT. Protein: CASSLFQGYEKLFF.

The chain has TRBV11-2 and TRBJ2-5, with TRBD1 as a possible D gene (6 bases). The CDR3 consists of 15 residues. The V end lost 3 bases, the J end lost 8 bases, and 19 bases lay between the germline ends. Germline assignment: CDR1 SGHAT and CDR2 FQNNGV. The CDR3: CASSLGTPRLSTQYF. The CDR3 DNA reads as TGTGCCAGCAGCTTGGGGACACCCAGGCTCTCCACCCAGTACTTC.

This clone was observed a few times. The rearrangement links TRBV5-1 to TRBJ2-1, with TRBD2 matching over 8 bases. CDR3 size: 16 residues. Trimming at V came to 0 bases and at J to 2 bases, leaving 4 bases not matched to a gene. The germline V gene encodes CDR1 SGHRS and CDR2 YFSETQ. CDR3 in amino acids: CASSLGGGPAYNEQFF. The CDR3 bases are TGCGCCAGCAGCTTGGGCGGGGGGCCAGCCTACAATGAGCAGTTCTTC.

The gene calls are TRBV2 and TRBJ1-2; the D gene is possibly TRBD1 (6 bases). The CDR3 spans 15 residues. V was shortened by 2 bases and J by 5 bases, with 15 bases between the two germline ends. Germline V gene sequence: CDR1 SNHLY, CDR2 FYNNEI. This chain's CDR3 is CASSEWGGQVYGYTF. The DNA for the CDR3 is TGTGCCAGCAGTGAATGGGGGGGGCAAGTTTATGGCTACACCTTC. The variable domain in full, completed from reference TRBV2 and TRBJ1-2, reads EPEVTQTPSHQVTQMGQEVILRCVPISNHLYFYWYRQILGQKVEFLVSFYNNEISEKSEIFDDQFSVERPDGSNFTLKIRSTKLEDSAMYFCASSEWGGQVYGYTFGSGTRLTVV.

V and J are TRBV11-2 and TRBJ1-2, with D perhaps TRBD1 (5 bases). The V and J ends lost 7 bases and 8 bases respectively, with 14 bases between them. Germline CDR1 and CDR2: SGHAT and FQNNGV. This CDR3 contains 12 residues. CDR3: CASTKGEGGYTF. CDR3 in DNA: TGTGCCAGCACTAAAGGGGAGGGGGGCTACACCTTC.

V and J are TRBV19 and TRBJ2-6; 9 bases are a match to TRBD1. The CDR3 consists of 17 residues. Losses at the gene ends were 4 bases for V and 0 bases for J; bases not matched to a gene: 4. In germline, CDR1 is LNHDA, CDR2 SQIVND (reference sequence). DNA of the CDR3: TGTGCCAGTAGTAGTGGGACAGGGACCTCTGGGGCCAACGTCCTGACTTTC. Its protein is CASSSGTGTSGANVLTF. The whole variable domain, filled in from reference TRBV19 and TRBJ2-6, reads DGGITQSPKYLFRKEGQNVTLSCEQNLNHDAMYWYRQDPGQGLRLIYYSQIVNDFQKGDIAEGYSVSREKKESFPLTVTSAQKNPTAFYLCASSSGTGTSGANVLTFGAGSRLTVL.

The rearrangement joins TRBV4-1 to TRBJ2-6; TRBD1 might be the D (5 bases). V was clipped by 0 bases and J by 1 base, with 19 bases between them. Germline-derived CDR1 and CDR2 are MGHRA and YSYEKL. This CDR3 is 20 amino acids long. The DNA for the CDR3 is TGCGCCAGCAGCCAAGATATCAGGGCGAGTTGGGTTTCTGGGGCCAACGTCCTGACTTTC. Residues: CASSQDIRASWVSGANVLTF.

The chain uses TRBV28 and TRBJ2-3; 9 positions match TRBD2. Germline CDR1 and CDR2: MDHEN and SYDVKM. V shed 7 bases and J 7 bases; nucleotides not matched to a gene: 18. The CDR3 extends over 17 amino acids. The DNA of the CDR3 is TGTGCCAGCACTCCCGGGCGGGGCGGGAGGGCCGGGAATACGCAGTATTTT. This gives the protein CASTPGRGGRAGNTQYF. The full variable domain, with the rest looked up from reference TRBV28 and TRBJ2-3, is DVKVTQSSRYLVKRTGEKVFLECVQDMDHENMFWYRQDPGLGLRLIYFSYDVKMKEKGDIPEGYSVSREKKERFSLILESASTNQTSMYLCASTPGRGGRAGNTQYFGPGTRLTVL.

The chain links TRBV4-1 to TRBJ1-5; D uncertain. The CDR3 loop spans 17 amino acids. Germline CDR1 is MGHRA and CDR2 is YSYEKL. Deletions cut 1 base from V and 0 bases from J, with 13 bases between. CDR3 in amino acids: CASSQVEWQHSNQPQHF. CDR3 bases: TGCGCCAGCAGCCAAGTGGAGTGGCAGCATAGCAATCAGCCCCAGCATTTT.

The chain combines TRBV2 with TRBJ2-3, with D perhaps matching TRBD2 (5 bases). The CDR3 runs to 13 residues. Germline V gene lookup returns CDR1 SNHLY and CDR2 FYNNEI. V shed 7 bases and J shed 6 bases, with 14 bases lying between them. The CDR3 sequence is CASTEDGMDTQYF. The CDR3 DNA reads TGTGCCAGCACGGAGGATGGGATGGATACGCAGTATTTT.

The chain recombines TRBV2 with TRBJ2-5; perhaps TRBD1 as D (5 bases). Trimming left V 2 bases short and J 3 bases short, with 7 bases between. The CDR3 has 13 amino acids. The germline V gene has CDR1 SNHLY and CDR2 FYNNEI. CDR3: CASSESREETQYF. Written as DNA, the CDR3 is TGTGCCAGCAGTGAAAGCAGGGAAGAGACCCAGTACTTC.

The V gene is TRBV27, the J gene TRBJ2-1; 7 nucleotides match TRBD1. Trimming at V came to 5 bases and at J to 7 bases, leaving 8 bases not matched to a gene. CDR1 is MNHEY and CDR2 is SMNVEV in the germline V gene (reference sequence). CDR3 length: 14 amino acids. CDR3 amino acids: CASSPSGTVNEQFF. The CDR3 nucleotides are TGTGCCAGCAGTCCCTCCGGGACAGTTAATGAGCAGTTCTTC.

The chain links TRBV27 to TRBJ1-2, with 7 bases lining up with TRBD1. Germline loops: CDR1 MNHEY, CDR2 SMNVEV (reference sequence). The CDR3 runs 14 residues. V was pared by 3 bases and J by 6 bases, with 7 bases of the junction left unmatched. CDR3 region: CASSFSAGGNGYTF. As DNA, the CDR3 is TGTGCCAGCAGTTTCTCGGCAGGGGGTAATGGCTACACCTTC.

This rearrangement joins TRBV27 to TRBJ2-6; D remains unclear. CDR3 length: 18 amino acids. The V gene's germline CDR1 is MNHEY and CDR2 SMNVEV (reference sequence). V gave up 0 bases and J gave up 0 bases, with 12 bases separating them. The CDR3 spells CASSLSPITYSGANVLTF. DNA for the CDR3: TGTGCCAGCAGTTTATCCCCGATAACCTACTCTGGGGCCAACGTCCTGACTTTC.

Turning to this clone: Germline is not matched at one junction end, which may reflect a read error. This specimen includes other DNA sequences encoding the same CDR3. The chain employs TRBV29-1 and TRBJ1-1; D not certain. Germline V gives CDR1 SQVTM, CDR2 ANQGSEA. The CDR3 contains 13 residues. The CDR3 coding sequence is TGCAGCATGAGGGAGGGAGGGAACACTGAGGCTTTCTTT. It encodes CSMREGGNTEAFF.

The chain couples TRBV7-9 to TRBJ2-1; no definite D call. V gave up 5 bases and J gave up 0 bases, with 14 bases separating them. Per germline, CDR1 SEHNR and CDR2 FQNEAQ (reference sequence). The CDR3 is 16 residues long. Written as DNA, the CDR3 is TGTGCCAGCAGCACTCCTACCAAGAGCTCCTACAATGAGCAGTTCTTC. Translating gives CASSTPTKSSYNEQFF.

The chain combines TRBV7-6 with TRBJ2-7, with TRBD1 matching 9 bases. The V gene's germline CDR1 is SGHVS and CDR2 FNYEAQ. With 5 bases clipped from V and 3 bases from J, the junction kept 14 bases outside the gene matches. This CDR3 comprises 17 residues. Here the CDR3 reads CASSISVPGTGHYEQYF. CDR3 coding DNA: TGTGCCAGCAGCATATCTGTCCCCGGGACAGGGCACTACGAGCAGTACTTC.